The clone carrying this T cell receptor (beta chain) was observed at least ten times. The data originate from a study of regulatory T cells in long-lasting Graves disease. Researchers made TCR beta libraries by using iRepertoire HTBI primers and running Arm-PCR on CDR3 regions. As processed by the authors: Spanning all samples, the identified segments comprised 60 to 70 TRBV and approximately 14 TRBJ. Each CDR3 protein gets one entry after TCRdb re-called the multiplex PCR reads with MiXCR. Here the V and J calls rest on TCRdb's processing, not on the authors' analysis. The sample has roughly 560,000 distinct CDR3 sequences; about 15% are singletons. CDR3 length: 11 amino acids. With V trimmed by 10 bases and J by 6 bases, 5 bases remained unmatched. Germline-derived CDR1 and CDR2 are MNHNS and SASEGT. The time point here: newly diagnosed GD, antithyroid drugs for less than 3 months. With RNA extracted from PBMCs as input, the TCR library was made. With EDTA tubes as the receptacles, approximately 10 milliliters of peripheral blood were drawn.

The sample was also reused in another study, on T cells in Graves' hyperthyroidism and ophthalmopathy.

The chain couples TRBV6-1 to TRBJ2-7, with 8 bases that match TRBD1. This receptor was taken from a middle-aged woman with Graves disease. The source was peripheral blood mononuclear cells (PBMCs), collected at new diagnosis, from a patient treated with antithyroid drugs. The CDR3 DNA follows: TGTGCCACCGGGGACAGGCCCGAGCAGTACTTC. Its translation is CATGDRPEQYF.